This TCR beta chain was identified in a study of cytomegalovirus exposure and HLA in healthy donors. With 5 bases clipped from V and 4 bases from J, the junction kept 9 bases outside the gene matches. Per the germline V gene, CDR1 is LNHDA and CDR2 is SQIVND (reference sequence). The CDR3 has 16 residues. The PCR ran on 60 Vbeta and 13 Jbeta primers. Clones were sequenced by immunoSEQ multiplex PCR, and TCRdb holds only the in-frame ones, with some missing. The sample carries 150,000 to 200,000 clones, 82% recorded once. The origin of this receptor is a boy between 2 and 10 years old in good health and CMV-seronegative. The specimen was PBMCs. This chain connects TRBV19 to TRBJ2-7; 12 bases line up with TRBD2. CDR3 bases: TGTGCCAGTAGTCTACCCGGGACTAGCGGGTCTTACGAGCAGTACTTC. Translation gives CASSLPGTSGSYEQYF.